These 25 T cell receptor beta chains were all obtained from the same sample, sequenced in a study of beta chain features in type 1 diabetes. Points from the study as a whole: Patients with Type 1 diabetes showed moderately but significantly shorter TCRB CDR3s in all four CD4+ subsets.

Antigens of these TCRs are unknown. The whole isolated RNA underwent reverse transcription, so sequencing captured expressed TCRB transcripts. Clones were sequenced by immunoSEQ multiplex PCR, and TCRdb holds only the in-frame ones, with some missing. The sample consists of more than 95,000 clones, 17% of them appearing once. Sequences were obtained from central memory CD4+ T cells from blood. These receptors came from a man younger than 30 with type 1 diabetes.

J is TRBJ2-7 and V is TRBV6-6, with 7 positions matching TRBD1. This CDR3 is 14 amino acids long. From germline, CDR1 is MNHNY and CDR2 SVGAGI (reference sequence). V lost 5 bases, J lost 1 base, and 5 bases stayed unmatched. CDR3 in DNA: TGTGCCAGCAGTCCGCAGGGGGTTTCCTACGAGCAGTACTTC. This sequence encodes CASSPQGVSYEQYF.

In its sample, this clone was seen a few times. The chain's CDR3 is CASSQGTGGNTGELFF. In nucleotides, the CDR3 is TGCGCCAGCAGCCAAGGGACAGGGGGTAACACCGGGGAGCTGTTTTTT. The V gene is TRBV4-3, the J gene TRBJ2-2; 10 bases agree with TRBD1. Germline CDR1 LGHNA, CDR2 YSLEER. This CDR3 spans 16 amino acids. The V and J ends lost 1 base and 2 bases, in that order; junction bases with no gene match: 1.

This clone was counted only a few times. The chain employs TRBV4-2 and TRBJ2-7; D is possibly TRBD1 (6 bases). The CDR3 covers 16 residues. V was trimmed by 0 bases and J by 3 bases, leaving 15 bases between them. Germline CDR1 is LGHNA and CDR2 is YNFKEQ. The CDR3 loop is CASSQDLQGPLYEQYF. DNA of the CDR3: TGTGCCAGCAGCCAAGATCTACAGGGCCCCCTCTACGAGCAGTACTTC.

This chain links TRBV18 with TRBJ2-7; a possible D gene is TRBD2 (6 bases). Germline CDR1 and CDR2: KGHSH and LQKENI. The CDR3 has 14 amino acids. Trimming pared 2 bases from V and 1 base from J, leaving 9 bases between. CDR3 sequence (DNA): TGTGCCAGCTCACCATGGGACTTGTCCTACGAGCAGTACTTC. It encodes CASSPWDLSYEQYF. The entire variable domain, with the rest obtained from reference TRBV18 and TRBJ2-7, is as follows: NAGVMQNPRHLVRRRGQEARLRCSPMKGHSHVYWYRQLPEEGLKFMVYLQKENIIDESGMPKERFSAEFPKEGPSILRIQQVVRGDSAAYFCASSPWDLSYEQYFGPGTRLTVT.

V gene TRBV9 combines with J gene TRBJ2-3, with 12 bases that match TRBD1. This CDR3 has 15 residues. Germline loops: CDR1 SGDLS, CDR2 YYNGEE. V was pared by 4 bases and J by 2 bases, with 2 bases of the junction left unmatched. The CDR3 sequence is CASSRDRGLTDTQYF. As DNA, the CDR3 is TGTGCCAGCAGCCGGGACAGGGGGCTCACAGATACGCAGTATTTT.

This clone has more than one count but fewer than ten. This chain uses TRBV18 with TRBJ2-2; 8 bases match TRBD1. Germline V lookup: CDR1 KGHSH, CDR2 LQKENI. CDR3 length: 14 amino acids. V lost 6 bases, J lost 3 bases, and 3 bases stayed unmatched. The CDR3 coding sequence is TGTGCCAGCTCCTCGACAGGGGACACCGGGGAGCTGTTTTTT. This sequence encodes CASSSTGDTGELFF.

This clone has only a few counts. CDR3 DNA sequence: TGTGCCAGCAGTAAGGACAGGGGGCCTGCTGATACGCAGTATTTT. This encodes CASSKDRGPADTQYF. The chain carries TRBV2 and TRBJ2-3; TRBD1 agrees at 11 bases. In germline, CDR1 is SNHLY, CDR2 FYNNEI. The trim removed 5 bases at V and 6 bases at J, leaving 7 bases unmatched. CDR3 length equals 15 residues.

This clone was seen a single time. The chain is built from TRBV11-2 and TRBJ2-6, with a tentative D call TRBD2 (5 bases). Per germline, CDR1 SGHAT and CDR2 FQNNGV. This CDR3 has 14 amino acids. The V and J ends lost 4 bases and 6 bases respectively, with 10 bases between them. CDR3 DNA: TGTGCCAGCAGCTCCACTAGACAGGCCAACGTCCTGACTTTC. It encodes CASSSTRQANVLTF.

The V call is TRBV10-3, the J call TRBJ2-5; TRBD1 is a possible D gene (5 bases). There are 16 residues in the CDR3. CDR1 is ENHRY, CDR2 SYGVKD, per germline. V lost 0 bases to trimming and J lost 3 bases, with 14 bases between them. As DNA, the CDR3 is TGTGCCATCAGTGAGTCGTTCGGCAGGGCCGAAGAGACCCAGTACTTC. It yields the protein CAISESFGRAEETQYF.

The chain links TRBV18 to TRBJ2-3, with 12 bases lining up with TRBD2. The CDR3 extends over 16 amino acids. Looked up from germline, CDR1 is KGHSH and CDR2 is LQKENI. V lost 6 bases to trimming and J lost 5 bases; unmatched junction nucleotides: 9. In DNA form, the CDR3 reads TGTGCCAGCTCCCCTCTAGCGGGGGGGCTCGGAGATACGCAGTATTTT. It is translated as CASSPLAGGLGDTQYF.

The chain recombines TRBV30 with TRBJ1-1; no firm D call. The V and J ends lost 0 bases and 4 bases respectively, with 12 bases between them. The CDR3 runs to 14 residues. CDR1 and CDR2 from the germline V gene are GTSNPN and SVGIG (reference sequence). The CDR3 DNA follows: TGTGCCTGGAGTGTACCTGGGAGCAGCACTGAAGCTTTCTTT. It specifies CAWSVPGSSTEAFF.

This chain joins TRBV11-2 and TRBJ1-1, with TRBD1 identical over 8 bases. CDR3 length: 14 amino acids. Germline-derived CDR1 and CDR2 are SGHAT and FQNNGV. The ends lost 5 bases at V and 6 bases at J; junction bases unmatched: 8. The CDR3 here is CASSLRQGPSEAFF. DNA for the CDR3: TGTGCCAGCAGCCTAAGACAGGGGCCTTCTGAAGCTTTCTTT.

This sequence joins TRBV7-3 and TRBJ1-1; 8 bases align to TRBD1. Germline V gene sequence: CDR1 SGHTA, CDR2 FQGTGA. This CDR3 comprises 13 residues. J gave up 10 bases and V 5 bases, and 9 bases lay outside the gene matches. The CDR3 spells CASSLGQGQVAFF. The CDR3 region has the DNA TGTGCCAGCAGCCTCGGACAGGGACAAGTAGCTTTCTTT.

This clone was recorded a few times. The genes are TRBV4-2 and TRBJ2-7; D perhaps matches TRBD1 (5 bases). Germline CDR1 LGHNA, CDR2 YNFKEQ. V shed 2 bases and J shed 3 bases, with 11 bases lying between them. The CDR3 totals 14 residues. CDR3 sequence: CASSQSDSHYEQYF. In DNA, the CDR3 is TGTGCCAGCAGCCAATCTGACAGCCACTACGAGCAGTACTTC.

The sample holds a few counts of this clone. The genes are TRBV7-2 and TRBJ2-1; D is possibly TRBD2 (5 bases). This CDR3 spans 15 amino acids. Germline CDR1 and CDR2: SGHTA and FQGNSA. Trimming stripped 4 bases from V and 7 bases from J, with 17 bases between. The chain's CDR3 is CASSSYGLASNEQFF. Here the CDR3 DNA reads TGTGCCAGCAGCTCATACGGGTTAGCGTCGAATGAGCAGTTCTTC. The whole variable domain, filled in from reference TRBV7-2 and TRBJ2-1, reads GAGVSQSPSNKVTEKGKDVELRCDPISGHTALYWYRQSLGQGLEFLIYFQGNSAPDKSGLPSDRFSAERTGGSVSTLTIQRTQQEDSAVYLCASSSYGLASNEQFFGPGTRLTVL.

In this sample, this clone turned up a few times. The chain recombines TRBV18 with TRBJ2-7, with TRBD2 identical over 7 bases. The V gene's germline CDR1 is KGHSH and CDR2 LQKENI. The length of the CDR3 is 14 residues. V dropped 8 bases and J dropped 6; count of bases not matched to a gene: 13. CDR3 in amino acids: CASQFGLGFSEQYF. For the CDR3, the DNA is TGTGCCAGCCAATTCGGACTAGGGTTTTCCGAGCAGTACTTC.

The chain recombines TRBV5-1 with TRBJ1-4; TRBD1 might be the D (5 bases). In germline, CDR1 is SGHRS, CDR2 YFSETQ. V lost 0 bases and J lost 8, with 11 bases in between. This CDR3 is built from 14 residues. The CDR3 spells CASSLEGGEEKLFF. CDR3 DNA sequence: TGCGCCAGCAGCTTGGAGGGAGGGGAAGAAAAACTGTTTTTT. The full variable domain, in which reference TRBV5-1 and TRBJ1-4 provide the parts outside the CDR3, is KAGVTQTPRYLIKTRGQQVTLSCSPISGHRSVSWYQQTPGQGLQFLFEYFSETQRNKGNFPGRFSGRQFSNSRSEMNVSTLELGDSALYLCASSLEGGEEKLFFGSGTQLSVL.

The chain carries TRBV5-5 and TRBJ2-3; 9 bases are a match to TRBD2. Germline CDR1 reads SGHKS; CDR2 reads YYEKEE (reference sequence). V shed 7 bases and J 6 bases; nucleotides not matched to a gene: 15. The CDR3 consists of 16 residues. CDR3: CASGKGAGGRFDTQYF. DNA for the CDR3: TGTGCCAGCGGGAAAGGAGCGGGAGGTAGATTCGATACGCAGTATTTT. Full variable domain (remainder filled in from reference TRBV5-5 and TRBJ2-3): DAGVTQSPTHLIKTRGQQVTLRCSPISGHKSVSWYQQVLGQGPQFIFQYYEKEERGRGNFPDRFSARQFPNYSSELNVNALLLGDSALYLCASGKGAGGRFDTQYFGPGTRLTVL.

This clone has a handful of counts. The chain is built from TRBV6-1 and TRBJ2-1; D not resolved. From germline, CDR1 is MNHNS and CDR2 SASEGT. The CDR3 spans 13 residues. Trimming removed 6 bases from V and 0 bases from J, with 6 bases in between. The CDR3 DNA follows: TGTGCCAGCAGAGACAACTCCTACAATGAGCAGTTCTTC. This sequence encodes CASRDNSYNEQFF.

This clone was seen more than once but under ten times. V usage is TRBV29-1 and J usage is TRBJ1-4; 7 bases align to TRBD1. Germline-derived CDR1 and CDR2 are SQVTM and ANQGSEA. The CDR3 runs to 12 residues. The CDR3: CTGRGGDEKLFF. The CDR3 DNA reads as TGCACTGGGCGAGGGGGCGATGAAAAACTGTTTTTT.

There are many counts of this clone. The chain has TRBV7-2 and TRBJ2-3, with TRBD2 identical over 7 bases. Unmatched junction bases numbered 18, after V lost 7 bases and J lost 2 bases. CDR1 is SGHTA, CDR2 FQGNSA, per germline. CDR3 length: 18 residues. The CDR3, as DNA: TGTGCCAGCACCCTCGAAGCTCTACGGGCGGGGGACACAGATACGCAGTATTTT. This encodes CASTLEALRAGDTDTQYF. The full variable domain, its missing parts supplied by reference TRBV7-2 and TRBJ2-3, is GAGVSQSPSNKVTEKGKDVELRCDPISGHTALYWYRQSLGQGLEFLIYFQGNSAPDKSGLPSDRFSAERTGGSVSTLTIQRTQQEDSAVYLCASTLEALRAGDTDTQYFGPGTRLTVL.

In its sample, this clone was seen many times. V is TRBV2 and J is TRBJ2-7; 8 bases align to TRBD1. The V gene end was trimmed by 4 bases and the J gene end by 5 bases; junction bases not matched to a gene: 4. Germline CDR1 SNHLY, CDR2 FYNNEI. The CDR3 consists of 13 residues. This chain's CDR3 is CASSVGTGDEQYF. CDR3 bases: TGTGCCAGCAGTGTCGGGACAGGCGACGAGCAGTACTTC.

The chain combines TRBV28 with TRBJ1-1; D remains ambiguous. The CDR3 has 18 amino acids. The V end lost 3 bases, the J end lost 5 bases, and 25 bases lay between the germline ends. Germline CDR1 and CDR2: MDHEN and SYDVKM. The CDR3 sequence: CASSFAPGRPIGRTEAFF. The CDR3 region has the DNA TGTGCCAGCAGTTTCGCTCCGGGCAGGCCAATCGGTAGGACTGAAGCTTTCTTT.

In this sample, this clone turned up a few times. The CDR3 DNA follows: TGTGCCTGGAGTAGCGGGCGATACAATGAGCAGTTCTTC. Translated: CAWSSGRYNEQFF. The chain couples TRBV30 to TRBJ2-1, with D perhaps matching TRBD2 (6 bases). The CDR3 consists of 13 residues. V lost 2 bases and J lost 4, with 9 bases in between. Germline CDR1 and CDR2: GTSNPN and SVGIG (reference sequence).

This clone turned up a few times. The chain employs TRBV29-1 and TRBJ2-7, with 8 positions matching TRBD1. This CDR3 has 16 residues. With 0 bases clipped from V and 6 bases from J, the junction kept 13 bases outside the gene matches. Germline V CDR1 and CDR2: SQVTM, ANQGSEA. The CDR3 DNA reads TGCAGCGTTGAAGACCCCCGGACAGGGAAGACCGGCGAGCAGTACTTC. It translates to CSVEDPRTGKTGEQYF.